This T cell receptor beta chain was sequenced during a study of post-analysis software for immune sequencing data. Looking at the study overall: Patients with relapsing-remitting, secondary progressive and progressive-relapsing multiple sclerosis courses were all represented.

The CDR3 has 17 residues. V shed 5 bases and J 2 bases; nucleotides not matched to a gene: 14. Prepared TCR beta cDNA libraries contained unique molecular identifiers. Input of 1 to 10 million T cells yielded some 500,000 cDNA molecules. TCRdb re-called the PCR reads through MiXCR, storing one row per CDR3 protein. The sample records about 540,000 distinct CDR3 sequences, around a third being singletons. This clonotype has more than one count but fewer than ten. What it binds is not known. General study results and limits: The five TRBV segments detected at higher frequency in patients than in controls included TRBV5-6, TRBV5-1 and TRBV20-1. People with multiple sclerosis had a significantly lower normalized Chao1 diversity than controls did.

The sample consisted of blood. The V and J genes are TRBV12-3 or TRBV12-4 and TRBJ1-2, with 7 nucleotides matching TRBD1. This TCR was sampled from a girl between 2 and 17 years old with multiple sclerosis. In nucleotides, the CDR3 is TGTGCCAGCAGTATCCGCGACAGGGCGGTTTGGAACTATGGCTACACCTTC. Translated, it gives CASSIRDRAVWNYGYTF.